Only a few counts were recorded for the clone carrying this T cell receptor (beta chain). This specimen comes from a study of T cell repertoires in cytomegalovirus infection. TCRdb re-derived calls from the reads in MiXCR, one entry per CDR3 protein. The sample consists of approximately 630,000 distinct CDR3 sequences, 24% of them appearing once. V was pared by 0 bases and J by 2 bases, with 15 bases between. Per germline, CDR1 SGHRS and CDR2 YFSETQ. The length of the CDR3 is 17 residues. The sequencing sample was made of CD8+ T cells from PBMCs. This chain uses TRBV5-1 with TRBJ2-1, with a tentative D call TRBD2 (6 bases). This TCR came from a human donor in good health (CMV status not recorded). Some clones in this sample may be carry-over from other donors' samples. The CDR3 nucleotides are TGCGCCAGCAGCTTGGCCCGGATCGGGAGAACCTACAATGAGCAGTTCTTC. The encoded protein is CASSLARIGRTYNEQFF.